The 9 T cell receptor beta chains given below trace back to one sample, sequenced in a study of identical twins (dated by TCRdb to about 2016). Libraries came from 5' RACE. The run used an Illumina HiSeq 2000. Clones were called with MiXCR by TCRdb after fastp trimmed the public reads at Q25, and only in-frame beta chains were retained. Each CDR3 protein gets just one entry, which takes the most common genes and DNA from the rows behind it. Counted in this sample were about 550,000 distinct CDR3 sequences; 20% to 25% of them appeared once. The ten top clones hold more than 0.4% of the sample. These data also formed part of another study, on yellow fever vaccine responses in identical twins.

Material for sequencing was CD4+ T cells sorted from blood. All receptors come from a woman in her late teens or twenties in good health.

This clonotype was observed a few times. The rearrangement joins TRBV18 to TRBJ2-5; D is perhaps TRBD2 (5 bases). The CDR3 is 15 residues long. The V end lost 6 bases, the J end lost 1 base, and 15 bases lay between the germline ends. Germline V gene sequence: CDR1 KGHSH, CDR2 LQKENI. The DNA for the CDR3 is TGTGCCAGCTCGCCTGGACTGCAAACCCAAGAGACCCAGTACTTC. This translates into CASSPGLQTQETQYF.

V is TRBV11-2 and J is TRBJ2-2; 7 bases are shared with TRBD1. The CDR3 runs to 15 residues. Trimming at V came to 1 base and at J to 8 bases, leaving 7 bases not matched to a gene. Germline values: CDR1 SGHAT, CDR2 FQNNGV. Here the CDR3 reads CASSLVGGVAGELFF. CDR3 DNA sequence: TGTGCCAGCAGCTTAGTAGGGGGCGTAGCAGGGGAGCTGTTTTTT.

The CDR3 DNA reads TGTGCCAGCTCACCGCTCGGGATAGAGACCCAGTACTTC. This translates into CASSPLGIETQYF. The chain carries TRBV18 and TRBJ2-5, with D perhaps matching TRBD2 (5 bases). The CDR3 covers 13 residues. Germline CDR1 and CDR2: KGHSH and LQKENI. Trimming took 3 bases from V and 4 from J, leaving 9 bases between them. The variable domain in full, completed from reference TRBV18 and TRBJ2-5, reads NAGVMQNPRHLVRRRGQEARLRCSPMKGHSHVYWYRQLPEEGLKFMVYLQKENIIDESGMPKERFSAEFPKEGPSILRIQQVVRGDSAAYFCASSPLGIETQYFGPGTRLLVL.

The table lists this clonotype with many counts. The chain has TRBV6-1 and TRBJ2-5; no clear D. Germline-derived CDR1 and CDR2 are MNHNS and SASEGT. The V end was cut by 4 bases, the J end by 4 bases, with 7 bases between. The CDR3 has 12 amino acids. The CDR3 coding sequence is TGTGCCAGCAGTGCCCGACGAGAGACCCAGTACTTC. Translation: CASSARRETQYF.

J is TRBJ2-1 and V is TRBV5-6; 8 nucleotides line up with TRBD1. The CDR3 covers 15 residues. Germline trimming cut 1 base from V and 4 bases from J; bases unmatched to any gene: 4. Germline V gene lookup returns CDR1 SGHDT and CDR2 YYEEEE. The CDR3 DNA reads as TGTGCCAGCAGCTTGCAGGGGGCCCCTTACAATGAGCAGTTCTTC. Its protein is CASSLQGAPYNEQFF.

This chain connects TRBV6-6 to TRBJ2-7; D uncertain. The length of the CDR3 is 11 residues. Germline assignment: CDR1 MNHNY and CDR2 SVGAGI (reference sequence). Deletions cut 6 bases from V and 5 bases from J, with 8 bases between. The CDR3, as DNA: TGTGCCAGCAGGGGTAACCACGAGCAGTACGTC. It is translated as CASRGNHEQYV.

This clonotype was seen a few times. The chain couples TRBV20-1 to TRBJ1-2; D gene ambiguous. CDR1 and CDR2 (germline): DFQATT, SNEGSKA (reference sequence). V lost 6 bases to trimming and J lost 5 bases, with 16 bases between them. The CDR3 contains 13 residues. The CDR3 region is CSARVTETYGYTF. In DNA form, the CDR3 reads TGCAGTGCCCGAGTAACAGAAACTTATGGCTACACCTTC.

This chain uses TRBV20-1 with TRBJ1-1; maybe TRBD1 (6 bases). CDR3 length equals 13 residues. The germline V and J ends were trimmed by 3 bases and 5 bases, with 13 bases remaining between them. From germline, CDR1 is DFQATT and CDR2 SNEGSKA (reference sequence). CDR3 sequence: CSARRQGQTEAFF. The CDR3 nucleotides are TGCAGTGCTAGGAGGCAGGGGCAGACTGAAGCTTTCTTT.

The CDR3: CASSYGDTSSYEQYF. The DNA for the CDR3 is TGTGCCAGCAGTTACGGTGACACAAGCTCCTACGAGCAGTACTTC. The chain uses TRBV6-5 and TRBJ2-7; unclear D gene. The CDR3 has 15 amino acids. CDR1 and CDR2 from the germline V gene are MNHEY and SVGAGI. Trimming cost V 2 bases and J 0 bases, with 11 bases left between them.